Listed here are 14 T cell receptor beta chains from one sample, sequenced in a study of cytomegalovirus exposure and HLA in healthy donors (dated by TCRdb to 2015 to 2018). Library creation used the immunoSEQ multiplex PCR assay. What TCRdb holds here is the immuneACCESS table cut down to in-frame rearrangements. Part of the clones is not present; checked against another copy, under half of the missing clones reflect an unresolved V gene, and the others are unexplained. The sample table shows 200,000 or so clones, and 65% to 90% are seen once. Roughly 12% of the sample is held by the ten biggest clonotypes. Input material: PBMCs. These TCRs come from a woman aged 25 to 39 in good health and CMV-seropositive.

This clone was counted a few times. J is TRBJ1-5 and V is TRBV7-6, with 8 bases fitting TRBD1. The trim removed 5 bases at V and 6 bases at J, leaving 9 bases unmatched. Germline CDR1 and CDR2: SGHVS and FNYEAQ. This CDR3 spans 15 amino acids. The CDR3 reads CASSPAGGPPQPQHF. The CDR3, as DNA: TGTGCCAGCAGCCCCGCAGGGGGCCCCCCTCAGCCCCAGCATTTT. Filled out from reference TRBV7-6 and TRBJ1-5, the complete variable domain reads GAGVSQSPRYKVTKRGQDVALRCDPISGHVSLYWYRQALGQGPEFLTYFNYEAQQDKSGLPNDRFSAERPEGSISTLTIQRTEQRDSAMYRCASSPAGGPPQPQHFGDGTRLSIL.

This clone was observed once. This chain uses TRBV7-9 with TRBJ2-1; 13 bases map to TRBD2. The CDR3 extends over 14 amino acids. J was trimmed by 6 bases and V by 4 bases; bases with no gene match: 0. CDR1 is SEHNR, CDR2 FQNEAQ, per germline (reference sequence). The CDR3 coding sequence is TGTGCCAGCAGCTGGACTAGCGGGAGCAATGAGCAGTTCTTC. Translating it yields CASSWTSGSNEQFF.

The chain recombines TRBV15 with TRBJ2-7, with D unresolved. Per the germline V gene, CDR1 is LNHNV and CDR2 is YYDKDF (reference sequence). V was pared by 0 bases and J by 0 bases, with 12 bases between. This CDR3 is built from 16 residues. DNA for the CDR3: TGTGCCACCAGCAGAGATTACGGGTCAAACTCCTACGAGCAGTACTTC. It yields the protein CATSRDYGSNSYEQYF. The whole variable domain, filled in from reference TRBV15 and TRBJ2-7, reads DAMVIQNPRYQVTQFGKPVTLSCSQTLNHNVMYWYQQKSSQAPKLLFHYYDKDFNNEADTPDNFQSRRPNTSFCFLDIRSPGLGDTAMYLCATSRDYGSNSYEQYFGPGTRLTVT.

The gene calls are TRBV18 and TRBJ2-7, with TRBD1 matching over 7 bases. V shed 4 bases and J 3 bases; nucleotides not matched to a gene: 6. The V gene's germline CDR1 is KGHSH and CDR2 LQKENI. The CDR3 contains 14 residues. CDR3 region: CASSRDSRDYEQYF. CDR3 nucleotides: TGTGCCAGCTCACGGGACAGTCGAGACTACGAGCAGTACTTC.

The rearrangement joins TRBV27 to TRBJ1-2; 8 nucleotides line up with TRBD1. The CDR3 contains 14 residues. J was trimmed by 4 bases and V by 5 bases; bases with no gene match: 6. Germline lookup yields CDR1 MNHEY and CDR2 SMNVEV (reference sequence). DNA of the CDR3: TGTGCCAGCAGTGCTACAGGGGGTGCCTATGGCTACACCTTC. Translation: CASSATGGAYGYTF.

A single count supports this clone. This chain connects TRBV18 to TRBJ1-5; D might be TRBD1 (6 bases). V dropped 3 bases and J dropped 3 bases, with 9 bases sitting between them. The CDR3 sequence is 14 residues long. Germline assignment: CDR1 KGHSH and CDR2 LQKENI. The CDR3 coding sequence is TGTGCCAGCTCACCCCGACAGGCCAATCAGCCCCAGCATTTT. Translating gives CASSPRQANQPQHF.

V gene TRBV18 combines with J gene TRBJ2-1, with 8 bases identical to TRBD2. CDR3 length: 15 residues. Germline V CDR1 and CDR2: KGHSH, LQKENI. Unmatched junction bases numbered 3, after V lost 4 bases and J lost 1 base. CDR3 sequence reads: CASSRSGDSYNEQFF. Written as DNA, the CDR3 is TGTGCCAGCTCACGTAGCGGGGATTCCTACAATGAGCAGTTCTTC.

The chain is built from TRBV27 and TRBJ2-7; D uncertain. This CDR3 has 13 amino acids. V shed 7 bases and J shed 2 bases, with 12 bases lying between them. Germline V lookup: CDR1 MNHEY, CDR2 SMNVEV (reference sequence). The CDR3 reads CASKSGGTYEQYF. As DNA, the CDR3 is TGTGCCAGCAAATCCGGCGGCACCTACGAGCAGTACTTC.

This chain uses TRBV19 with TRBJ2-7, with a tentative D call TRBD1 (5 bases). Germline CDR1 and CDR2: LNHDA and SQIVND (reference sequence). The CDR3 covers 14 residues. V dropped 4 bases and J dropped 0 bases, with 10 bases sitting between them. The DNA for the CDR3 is TGTGCCAGTAGTAGGAGACAGAGCTCCTACGAGCAGTACTTC. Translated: CASSRRQSSYEQYF. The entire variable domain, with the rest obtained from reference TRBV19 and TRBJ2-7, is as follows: DGGITQSPKYLFRKEGQNVTLSCEQNLNHDAMYWYRQDPGQGLRLIYYSQIVNDFQKGDIAEGYSVSREKKESFPLTVTSAQKNPTAFYLCASSRRQSSYEQYFGPGTRLTVT.

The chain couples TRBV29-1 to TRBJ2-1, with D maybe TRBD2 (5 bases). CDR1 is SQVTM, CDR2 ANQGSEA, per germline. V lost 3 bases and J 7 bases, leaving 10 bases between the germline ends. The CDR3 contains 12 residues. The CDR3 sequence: CSVDVGKNEQFF. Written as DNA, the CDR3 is TGCAGCGTTGATGTCGGGAAGAATGAGCAGTTCTTC.

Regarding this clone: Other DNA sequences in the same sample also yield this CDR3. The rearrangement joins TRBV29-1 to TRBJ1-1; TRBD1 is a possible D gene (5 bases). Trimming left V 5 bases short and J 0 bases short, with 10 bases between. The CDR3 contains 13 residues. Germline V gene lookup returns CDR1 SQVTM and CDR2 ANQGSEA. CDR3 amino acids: CSVSGHLNTEAFF. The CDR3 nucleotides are TGCAGCGTTTCCGGACATTTGAACACTGAAGCTTTCTTT.

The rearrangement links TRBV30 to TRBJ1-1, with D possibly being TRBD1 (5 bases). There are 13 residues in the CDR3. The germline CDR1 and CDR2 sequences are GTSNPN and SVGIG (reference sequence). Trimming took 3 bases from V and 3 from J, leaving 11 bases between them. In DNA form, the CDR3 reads TGTGCCTGGAGCGAACAGGTAGACACTGAAGCTTTCTTT. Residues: CAWSEQVDTEAFF.

The CDR3 DNA reads TGTGCCAGCAGCCCTCTCCCTAGCGACCACTACGAGCAGTACTTC. Encoded protein: CASSPLPSDHYEQYF. The V and J genes are TRBV7-2 and TRBJ2-7; tentative D call: TRBD2 (6 bases). CDR3 length: 15 amino acids. V lost 5 bases and J 3 bases, leaving 17 bases between the germline ends. Germline CDR1 SGHTA, CDR2 FQGNSA. The entire variable domain, with the rest obtained from reference TRBV7-2 and TRBJ2-7, is as follows: GAGVSQSPSNKVTEKGKDVELRCDPISGHTALYWYRQSLGQGLEFLIYFQGNSAPDKSGLPSDRFSAERTGGSVSTLTIQRTQQEDSAVYLCASSPLPSDHYEQYFGPGTRLTVT.

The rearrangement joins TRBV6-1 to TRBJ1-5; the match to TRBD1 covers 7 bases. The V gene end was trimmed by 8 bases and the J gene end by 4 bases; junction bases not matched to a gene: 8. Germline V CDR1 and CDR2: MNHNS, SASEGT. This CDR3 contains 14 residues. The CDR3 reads CASETGLENQPQHF. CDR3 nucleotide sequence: TGTGCCAGCGAGACAGGGTTAGAAAATCAGCCCCAGCATTTT.